This TCR beta chain was sequenced in a study of EBV T-cell therapy then PD-1 blockade in nasopharyngeal carcinoma. Profiling relied on immunoSEQ multiplex PCR, and the TCRdb table lists in-frame clones only, not all of them. This table has some 21,000 clones, 84% appearing once. This CDR3 is built from 14 residues. CDR1 and CDR2 from the germline V gene are SGHTA and FQGTGA. Trimming stripped 0 bases from V and 2 bases from J, with 8 bases between. Treatment denoted: AdE1-LMPpoly-expanded autologous EBV-specific T-cell therapy followed by anti-PD-1 nivolumab. Remarks on this clone: Its specificity is unknown.

The origin of this receptor is a man between 40 and 49 years old with nasopharyngeal carcinoma. The sequencing here drew on CD8+ T cells from blood, taken at roughly day 60 from a patient whose treatment included autologous EBV-specific T cells and nivolumab. The genes are TRBV7-3 and TRBJ2-7, with a possible D match to TRBD2 (6 bases). The CDR3 is CASSLTPGAYEQYF. For the CDR3, the DNA is TGTGCCAGCAGCTTAACCCCGGGGGCCTACGAGCAGTACTTC.